This entry lists 9 T cell receptor beta chains sequenced from one sample in a study of CD8 T cells in Susac syndrome. Reverse transcription of roughly 0.5 to 1 ug RNA used random hexamers. TCRdb re-called the immunoSEQ multiplex PCR reads with MiXCR, one entry per CDR3 protein. The sample has some 150,000 distinct CDR3 sequences; approximately 94% are singletons. The specimen was CD4+ T cells from PBMCs. These receptors originate from a human donor in good health.

The chain links TRBV10-3 to TRBJ2-5; a weak D match, TRBD2 (5 bases). Germline V gene lookup returns CDR1 ENHRY and CDR2 SYGVKD. This CDR3 spans 16 amino acids. V lost 4 bases, J lost 1 base, and 16 bases lay in between. CDR3 amino acids: CAISGAHRGGQETQYF. The CDR3 DNA follows: TGTGCCATCAGTGGAGCCCACCGGGGTGGCCAAGAGACCCAGTACTTC.

The gene calls are TRBV7-3 and TRBJ2-1; tentative D call: TRBD1 (7 bases). From germline, CDR1 is SGHTA and CDR2 FQGTGA. This CDR3 comprises 15 residues. V dropped 6 bases and J dropped 6 bases, with 18 bases sitting between them. The CDR3 protein is CASSSGRQGGNEQFF. CDR3 nucleotide sequence: TGTGCCAGCAGTTCGGGGAGACAGGGAGGCAATGAGCAGTTCTTC.

V gene TRBV7-9 combines with J gene TRBJ2-1; 7 positions agree with TRBD1. Trimming cost V 5 bases and J 9 bases; bases outside gene matches: 4. From germline, CDR1 is SEHNR and CDR2 FQNEAQ (reference sequence). The CDR3 covers 12 residues. The CDR3 nucleotides are TGTGCCAGCAGCACCTCAGGGGGTGAGCAGTTCTTC. Amino acids: CASSTSGGEQFF.

The rearrangement joins TRBV29-1 to TRBJ1-3, with D hard to call. The ends were cut back, 4 bases at V and 2 bases at J, with 9 bases in the middle. The CDR3 is made up of 13 amino acids. Germline V gene sequence: CDR1 SQVTM, CDR2 ANQGSEA. Written as DNA, the CDR3 is TGCAGCGTTGGACGGGGTCCTGGAAACACCATATATTTT. It codes for CSVGRGPGNTIYF.

The genes are TRBV4-1 and TRBJ2-7; maybe TRBD2 (6 bases). This CDR3 comprises 15 residues. V lost 4 bases and J 3 bases, leaving 16 bases between the germline ends. Per the germline V gene, CDR1 is MGHRA and CDR2 is YSYEKL. The CDR3 loop reads CASSRAGTHHYEQYF. For the CDR3, the DNA is TGCGCCAGCAGCCGAGCCGGGACTCACCACTACGAGCAGTACTTC.

V usage is TRBV2 and J usage is TRBJ2-1, with D perhaps TRBD1 (5 bases). CDR1 is SNHLY, CDR2 FYNNEI, per germline. The CDR3 runs to 12 residues. Between the trimmed V and J ends, which lost 5 bases and 7 bases, there was a span of 9 bases. CDR3 region: CASSWAGNEQFF. In DNA, the CDR3 is TGTGCCAGCAGTTGGGCAGGGAATGAGCAGTTCTTC. The whole variable domain, remainder taken from reference TRBV2 and TRBJ2-1, is EPEVTQTPSHQVTQMGQEVILRCVPISNHLYFYWYRQILGQKVEFLVSFYNNEISEKSEIFDDQFSVERPDGSNFTLKIRSTKLEDSAMYFCASSWAGNEQFFGPGTRLTVL.

This sequence joins TRBV18 and TRBJ1-2; no clear D. The CDR3 spans 13 residues. CDR1 KGHSH and CDR2 LQKENI come from the germline V gene. The ends were cut back, 5 bases at V and 3 bases at J, with 10 bases in the middle. The CDR3, as DNA: TGTGCCAGCTCAGAAACGAGGGACTATGGCTACACCTTC. Its protein product is CASSETRDYGYTF.

This clonotype was picked up one time. The V gene is TRBV2, the J gene TRBJ2-3, with D tentatively TRBD2 (6 bases). The V end was cut by 2 bases, the J end by 4 bases, with 13 bases between. CDR1 is SNHLY, CDR2 FYNNEI, per germline. This CDR3 region has 15 residues. The CDR3 region has the DNA TGTGCCAGCAGTGAAAGGGCAGGAGGGGCAGATACGCAGTATTTT. It translates to CASSERAGGADTQYF.

The chain couples TRBV29-1 to TRBJ2-5, with D possibly being TRBD1 or TRBD2 (6 bases each). CDR1 is SQVTM and CDR2 is ANQGSEA in the germline V gene. The V and J ends lost 7 bases and 7 bases respectively, with 22 bases between them. This CDR3 is built from 14 residues. CDR3 region: CSATPDRGPPTQYF. The CDR3 DNA follows: TGCAGCGCCACACCCGACCGGGGGCCCCCGACCCAGTACTTC.